This T cell receptor (beta chain) was captured by sequencing in a study of blood T cell repertoires in COVID-19. Study in general: Acute and convalescent COVID-19 specimens originated in the United States, Italy and Spain.

TCRdb keeps only in-frame clones here, not all; method: immunoSEQ multiplex PCR. The sample includes about 120,000 clones, about 74% of them seen just once. Deletions cut 4 bases from V and 7 bases from J, with 18 bases between. Germline values: CDR1 SGHDT, CDR2 YYEEEE. This CDR3 contains 16 residues. The receptor's source is a man aged 55 to 70 with acute or convalescent COVID-19. The genes are TRBV5-6 and TRBJ2-6, with D maybe TRBD1 (5 bases). Sequencing was performed on peripheral blood. CDR3 nucleotides: TGTGCCAGCAGCAACTATGCAGGGTCCAGAGCCAACGTCCTGACTTTC. Translation gives CASSNYAGSRANVLTF. The complete variable domain, with remaining parts taken from reference TRBV5-6 and TRBJ2-6, reads DAGVTQSPTHLIKTRGQQVTLRCSPKSGHDTVSWYQQALGQGPQFIFQYYEEEERQRGNFPDRFSGHQFPNYSSELNVNALLLGDSALYLCASSNYAGSRANVLTFGAGSRLTVL.